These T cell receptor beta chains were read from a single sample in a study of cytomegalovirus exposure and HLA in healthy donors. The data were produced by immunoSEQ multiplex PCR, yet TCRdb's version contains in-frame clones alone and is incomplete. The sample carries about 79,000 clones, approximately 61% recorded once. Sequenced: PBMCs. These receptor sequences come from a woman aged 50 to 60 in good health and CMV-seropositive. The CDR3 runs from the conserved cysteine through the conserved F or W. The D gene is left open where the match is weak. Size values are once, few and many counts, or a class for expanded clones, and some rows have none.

CDR3nt: TGTGCCAGTAGTCCTCTAAAACCGACAGGGGGCACAGATACGCAGTATTTT
CDR3aa: CASSPLKPTGGTDTQYF
d_gene: TRBD1
v_gene: TRBV19
j_gene: TRBJ2-3
abundance: .

CDR3nt: TGCGCCAGCAGCCAAGTGAGTGGCGGTGCGACTGAAGCTTTCTTT
CDR3aa: CASSQVSGGATEAFF
d_gene: .
v_gene: TRBV4-1
j_gene: TRBJ1-1
abundance: .

CDR3nt: TGTGCCAGCAGTCCACAGGGGACTAATCAGCCCCAGCATTTT
CDR3aa: CASSPQGTNQPQHF
d_gene: TRBD1
v_gene: TRBV27
j_gene: TRBJ1-5
abundance: .

CDR3nt: TGTGCCAGCAGTTTATTCGGGTTATTTGGCGATAGCAATCAGCCCCAGCATTTT
CDR3aa: CASSLFGLFGDSNQPQHF
d_gene: .
v_gene: TRBV27
j_gene: TRBJ1-5
abundance: .

CDR3nt: TGTGCCAGCACGTCCTCCCTCGGGACAGCTCCCCCCTACGAGCAGTACTTC
CDR3aa: CASTSSLGTAPPYEQYF
d_gene: TRBD1
v_gene: TRBV25-1
j_gene: TRBJ2-7
abundance: once

CDR3nt: TGTGCCAGTATGACTACTGGAAACACCATATATTTT
CDR3aa: CASMTTGNTIYF
d_gene: .
v_gene: TRBV19
j_gene: TRBJ1-3
abundance: .

CDR3nt: TGTGCCAGCAGTGTGACAGGTCGTGAGCAGTACTTC
CDR3aa: CASSVTGREQYF
d_gene: .
v_gene: TRBV6-1
j_gene: TRBJ2-7
abundance: .

CDR3nt: TGTGCCAGCAGTACTGGAAACACCATATATTTT
CDR3aa: CASSTGNTIYF
d_gene: .
v_gene: TRBV5-6
j_gene: TRBJ1-3
abundance: .

CDR3nt: TGTGCCAGCAGTTCCTCTTGGCCCTCCTACGAGCAGTACTTC
CDR3aa: CASSSSWPSYEQYF
d_gene: .
v_gene: TRBV6-6
j_gene: TRBJ2-7
abundance: .

CDR3nt: TGTGCCAGCAGACAGGACAGCCAAGAGACCCAGTACTTC
CDR3aa: CASRQDSQETQYF
d_gene: .
v_gene: TRBV7-2
j_gene: TRBJ2-5
abundance: .

CDR3nt: TGTGCCAGCAGCAGAGGGACAGGGAACTATGGCTACACCTTC
CDR3aa: CASSRGTGNYGYTF
d_gene: TRBD1
v_gene: TRBV9
j_gene: TRBJ1-2
abundance: .

CDR3nt: TGTGCCAGCAGCTTAGATTCAGGGGCCTCCTATGGCTACACCTTC
CDR3aa: CASSLDSGASYGYTF
d_gene: .
v_gene: TRBV11-2
j_gene: TRBJ1-2
abundance: .

CDR3nt: TGTGCCAGCAGTTTGGGAGGATGGGTTAGGAATGAGCAGTTCTTC
CDR3aa: CASSLGGWVRNEQFF
d_gene: .
v_gene: TRBV27
j_gene: TRBJ2-1
abundance: .

CDR3nt: TGTGCCAGCAGCTCGGACAGGGGGGGAGAAAAACTGTTTTTT
CDR3aa: CASSSDRGGEKLFF
d_gene: TRBD1
v_gene: TRBV11-2
j_gene: TRBJ1-4
abundance: .

CDR3nt: TGTGCCAGCAGCGGGGAGGCAACCTACGAGCAGTACTTC
CDR3aa: CASSGEATYEQYF
d_gene: .
v_gene: TRBV9
j_gene: TRBJ2-7
abundance: .

CDR3nt: TGTGCCACCAGCAGAGTAGCGAGAGATCAGCCCCAGCATTTT
CDR3aa: CATSRVARDQPQHF
d_gene: .
v_gene: TRBV15
j_gene: TRBJ1-5
abundance: .

CDR3nt: TGCGCCAGCAGTGAGTCGTCAGGTTACAATGAGCAGTTCTTC
CDR3aa: CASSESSGYNEQFF
d_gene: .
v_gene: TRBV10-1
j_gene: TRBJ2-1
abundance: few

CDR3nt: TGTGCCAGCAGCTTGGGCCCTGAAGCTTTCTTT
CDR3aa: CASSLGPEAFF
d_gene: .
v_gene: TRBV11-2
j_gene: TRBJ1-1
abundance: .

CDR3nt: TGTGCCAGTAGTATGTGGGACAGTGAGTATGGAGGCTACACCTTC
CDR3aa: CASSMWDSEYGGYTF
d_gene: TRBD1
v_gene: TRBV19
j_gene: TRBJ1-2
abundance: few

CDR3nt: TGTGCCAGCAACAGACCCGCAGAGACCCAGTACTTC
CDR3aa: CASNRPAETQYF
d_gene: .
v_gene: TRBV11-1
j_gene: TRBJ2-5
abundance: .

CDR3nt: TGTGCCAGCAGTTTGTTTTTAACGGGGGGTACTTACAATGAGCAGTTCTTC
CDR3aa: CASSLFLTGGTYNEQFF
d_gene: TRBD2
v_gene: TRBV28
j_gene: TRBJ2-1
abundance: .

CDR3nt: TGTGCCAGCAGTCCGCGTGACAGCTTAATTGGCTACACCTTC
CDR3aa: CASSPRDSLIGYTF
d_gene: .
v_gene: TRBV19
j_gene: TRBJ1-2
abundance: .

CDR3nt: TGTGCCAGCAGCTTAGATCGGACAGGGAATGCAGATACGCAGTATTTT
CDR3aa: CASSLDRTGNADTQYF
d_gene: TRBD1
v_gene: TRBV7-2
j_gene: TRBJ2-3
abundance: .

CDR3nt: TGTGCCAGCAGCTCCCTTGCCAGGGTTGGAACCGGGGAGCTGTTTTTT
CDR3aa: CASSSLARVGTGELFF
d_gene: .
v_gene: TRBV11-3
j_gene: TRBJ2-2
abundance: few

CDR3nt: TGCGCCAGCAGCTTGGGAGGTCGAAGGGGAAACCGAAACACCATATATTTT
CDR3aa: CASSLGGRRGNRNTIYF
d_gene: .
v_gene: TRBV5-1
j_gene: TRBJ1-3
abundance: .

CDR3nt: TGTGCCAGCAGCCTCACAGGGTTCACTGAAGCTTTCTTT
CDR3aa: CASSLTGFTEAFF
d_gene: .
v_gene: TRBV27
j_gene: TRBJ1-1
abundance: .

CDR3nt: TGTGCCAGCAACGGACAGGGTGATTCACCCCTCCACTTT
CDR3aa: CASNGQGDSPLHF
d_gene: TRBD1
v_gene: TRBV18
j_gene: TRBJ1-6
abundance: .

CDR3nt: TGTGCCAGCAGTGAACTCAAGGGACAGGGGGTGGGTGGCTACACCTTC
CDR3aa: CASSELKGQGVGGYTF
d_gene: TRBD1
v_gene: TRBV25-1
j_gene: TRBJ1-2
abundance: .

CDR3nt: TGTGCCATCAAACAGGGGGCAAGCACAGATACGCAGTATTTT
CDR3aa: CAIKQGASTDTQYF
d_gene: TRBD1
v_gene: TRBV10-3
j_gene: TRBJ2-3
abundance: .

CDR3nt: TGCAGCGGTAGACTAGCGGCCTACAATGAGCAGTTCTTC
CDR3aa: CSGRLAAYNEQFF
d_gene: TRBD2
v_gene: TRBV29-1
j_gene: TRBJ2-1
abundance: .

CDR3nt: TGTGCCAGCAGCCCTGGACAGAACTCCTACGAGCAGTACTTC
CDR3aa: CASSPGQNSYEQYF
d_gene: .
v_gene: TRBV13
j_gene: TRBJ2-7
abundance: .

CDR3nt: TGCGCCAGCAGCCAAGATGGTGGACAAGGGCGCCACGAGCAGTACTTC
CDR3aa: CASSQDGGQGRHEQYF
d_gene: .
v_gene: TRBV4-1
j_gene: TRBJ2-7
abundance: .

CDR3nt: TGTGCCAGCCCCGGGTACACGGGGAGGGGGACCCAGTACTTC
CDR3aa: CASPGYTGRGTQYF
d_gene: TRBD2
v_gene: TRBV2
j_gene: TRBJ2-5
abundance: .

CDR3nt: TGTGCCATCAGTGAGAGCGGGGGATCTCAAGAGACCCAGTACTTC
CDR3aa: CAISESGGSQETQYF
d_gene: TRBD2
v_gene: TRBV10-3
j_gene: TRBJ2-5
abundance: .

CDR3nt: TGTGCCAGCAGCCCCTCCCTCTACGAGCAGTACTTC
CDR3aa: CASSPSLYEQYF
d_gene: .
v_gene: TRBV7-9
j_gene: TRBJ2-7
abundance: .

CDR3nt: TGTGCCACCAACAACAGGGGGGATCAGCCCCAGCATTTT
CDR3aa: CATNNRGDQPQHF
d_gene: TRBD1
v_gene: TRBV19
j_gene: TRBJ1-5
abundance: .

CDR3nt: TGTGCCAGCAGACCCCGGACACCGAACACTGAAGCTTTCTTT
CDR3aa: CASRPRTPNTEAFF
d_gene: .
v_gene: TRBV5-6
j_gene: TRBJ1-1
abundance: few

CDR3nt: TGTGCCAGCAGCCAAGAAGTAGGACAGCAGGGGGCTGTGAGCACTGAAGCTTTCTTT
CDR3aa: CASSQEVGQQGAVSTEAFF
d_gene: TRBD1
v_gene: TRBV4-2
j_gene: TRBJ1-1
abundance: .

CDR3nt: TGTGCCAGCAGCGTCACCCGGGAATCCTACGAGCAGTACTTC
CDR3aa: CASSVTRESYEQYF
d_gene: .
v_gene: TRBV9
j_gene: TRBJ2-7
abundance: .

CDR3nt: TGTGCCAGCAGCACCACCTTGACAGGGGGCAGCTATGGCTACACCTTC
CDR3aa: CASSTTLTGGSYGYTF
d_gene: TRBD1
v_gene: TRBV7-6
j_gene: TRBJ1-2
abundance: .

CDR3nt: TGTGCCAGCTCAGACAGTACAGATACGCAGTATTTT
CDR3aa: CASSDSTDTQYF
d_gene: .
v_gene: TRBV6-1
j_gene: TRBJ2-3
abundance: .

CDR3nt: TGTGCCGCAGGGACAGGGGGACAAGCAAATCAAGAGACCCAGTACTTC
CDR3aa: CAAGTGGQANQETQYF
d_gene: TRBD1
v_gene: TRBV5-4
j_gene: TRBJ2-5
abundance: .

CDR3nt: TGTGCCAGCTCACCACGAGCCCAGAACACCGGGGAGCTGTTTTTT
CDR3aa: CASSPRAQNTGELFF
d_gene: .
v_gene: TRBV18
j_gene: TRBJ2-2
abundance: .

CDR3nt: TGTGCCTGGGACGGACTAGCTCCGGAAAAGACCCAGTACTTC
CDR3aa: CAWDGLAPEKTQYF
d_gene: TRBD2
v_gene: TRBV30
j_gene: TRBJ2-5
abundance: few

CDR3nt: TGTGCCAGTAGTCACCGGGACAGGAGAACTGAAGCTTTCTTT
CDR3aa: CASSHRDRRTEAFF
d_gene: TRBD1
v_gene: TRBV19
j_gene: TRBJ1-1
abundance: few

CDR3nt: TGCAGCGTTACAGATAACAGGGATGGCTACACCTTC
CDR3aa: CSVTDNRDGYTF
d_gene: .
v_gene: TRBV29-1
j_gene: TRBJ1-2
abundance: .